What follows are 29 T cell receptor beta chains derived from one specimen sequenced in a study of cytomegalovirus exposure and HLA in healthy donors. Researchers ran the PCR with 60 Vbeta and 13 Jbeta primers. Clones were read by immunoSEQ multiplex PCR, and TCRdb kept only the in-frame ones, dropping some. The sample gives approximately 200,000 clones, roughly four fifths of which show up once; approximately 3% is in the top ten. Input material: PBMCs. These receptors were taken from a woman aged 25-40 years in good health and CMV-seropositive.

The rearrangement joins TRBV7-9 to TRBJ1-3, with 8 bases lining up with TRBD1. Trimming took 5 bases from V and 2 from J; bases not matched to a gene: 8. The CDR3 is made up of 16 amino acids. CDR1 is SEHNR and CDR2 is FQNEAQ in the germline V gene (reference sequence). The CDR3 protein is CASSDVGQGTGNTIYF. CDR3 sequence (DNA): TGTGCCAGCAGCGACGTTGGACAGGGCACTGGAAACACCATATATTTT.

The gene calls are TRBV6-6 and TRBJ2-3; 12 positions match TRBD1. The CDR3 has 16 residues. The germline gives CDR1 MNHNY, CDR2 SVGAGI (reference sequence). The junction had 8 bases not matched to a gene; V was cut back by 6 bases and J by 4 bases. The CDR3 DNA follows: TGTGCCAGCAGAGCGACGGGACAGGGGGCGGCAGATACGCAGTATTTT. Translated: CASRATGQGAADTQYF.

V gene TRBV4-1 combines with J gene TRBJ2-1; 9 bases line up with TRBD2. The CDR3 contains 14 residues. The junction had 5 bases not matched to a gene; V was cut back by 2 bases and J by 9 bases. CDR1 is MGHRA, CDR2 YSYEKL, per germline. Here the CDR3 reads CASSQLAGVSEQFF. CDR3 nucleotide sequence: TGCGCCAGCAGCCAATTAGCGGGAGTCTCTGAGCAGTTCTTC.

The chain links TRBV27 to TRBJ2-7; TRBD1 aligns across 10 bases. Germline V gene sequence: CDR1 MNHEY, CDR2 SMNVEV (reference sequence). J lost 2 bases, V lost 4 bases, and 5 bases had no gene match. The CDR3 length is 15 residues. Here the CDR3 DNA reads TGTGCCAGCAGTTGGGGGACAGGGGATACCTACGAGCAGTACTTC. Its translation is CASSWGTGDTYEQYF.

The chain employs TRBV6-5 and TRBJ2-1, with D possibly TRBD1 on 6 matching bases. Germline CDR1 reads MNHEY; CDR2 reads SVGAGI. This CDR3 spans 15 amino acids. Trimming took 6 bases from V and 5 from J, leaving 17 bases between them. In nucleotides, the CDR3 is TGTGCCAGCAGCTACGGACAGCTGCCCGACAATGAGCAGTTCTTC. Translating gives CASSYGQLPDNEQFF.

This sequence joins TRBV6-5 and TRBJ1-2, with TRBD1 matching over 9 bases. This CDR3 has 13 amino acids. In germline, CDR1 is MNHEY, CDR2 SVGAGI. J was trimmed by 5 bases and V by 5 bases; bases with no gene match: 3. CDR3 residues: CASSQDRGYGYTF. CDR3 in DNA: TGTGCCAGCAGTCAAGACAGGGGGTATGGCTACACCTTC.

CDR3 bases: TGTGCCAGCAGCCCTCTGACTGGCTACGAGCAGTACTTC. It yields the protein CASSPLTGYEQYF. The chain links TRBV28 to TRBJ2-7, with D unclear. The CDR3 totals 13 residues. Germline V lookup: CDR1 MDHEN, CDR2 SYDVKM. Trimming pared 6 bases from V and 3 bases from J, leaving 12 bases between.

V usage is TRBV6-5 and J usage is TRBJ2-7; 9 bases are a match to TRBD1. V trimming: 4 bases; J trimming: 6 bases; junction bases outside the gene matches: 7. The CDR3 spans 14 residues. Germline lookup yields CDR1 MNHEY and CDR2 SVGAGI. CDR3 sequence: CASSSRDRVAEQYF. Here the CDR3 DNA reads TGTGCCAGCAGTTCCCGGGACAGGGTCGCCGAGCAGTACTTC.

Details on this clone: In the same sample, other DNA sequences code for this CDR3. This chain joins TRBV5-1 and TRBJ2-1; the D gene is possibly TRBD2 (5 bases). The germline CDR1 and CDR2 sequences are SGHRS and YFSETQ. This CDR3 contains 13 residues. V was cut by 4 bases and J by 2 bases, with 7 bases left in between. In DNA form, the CDR3 reads TGCGCCAGCAGCCCCGGGACCTACAATGAGCAGTTCTTC. Protein sequence: CASSPGTYNEQFF.

The V gene is TRBV23-1, the J gene TRBJ2-2; D remains ambiguous. TRBV23-1 is annotated as an ORF whose role is uncertain. This CDR3 has 15 amino acids. V dropped 4 bases and J dropped 2 bases, with 11 bases sitting between them. CDR3 sequence reads: CASSRGSYNTGELFF. The CDR3 DNA follows: TGCGCCAGCAGTCGAGGCAGCTACAACACCGGGGAGCTGTTTTTT.

The chain links TRBV18 to TRBJ2-3; weak D call: TRBD2 (5 bases). The germline V and J ends were trimmed by 6 bases and 3 bases, with 10 bases remaining between them. Germline values: CDR1 KGHSH, CDR2 LQKENI. The CDR3 has 13 residues. The CDR3 coding sequence is TGTGCCAGCTCCTCGAGGGAGACAGATACGCAGTATTTT. Encoded protein: CASSSRETDTQYF.

This clone was recorded once. The CDR3 coding sequence is TGTGCCAGCAGCTTAGGCAGGCCCTCTGGAAACACCATATATTTT. This translates into CASSLGRPSGNTIYF. The chain combines TRBV7-2 with TRBJ1-3; D call uncertain. Trimming took 1 base from V and 0 from J, leaving 7 bases between them. The CDR3 has 15 residues. Germline loops: CDR1 SGHTA, CDR2 FQGNSA.

The J gene is TRBJ2-2, the V gene TRBV11-3, with D unresolved. V dropped 1 base and J dropped 1 base, with 7 bases sitting between them. The CDR3 runs 15 residues. Germline loops: CDR1 SGHNT, CDR2 YENEEA. The CDR3 DNA reads TGTGCCAGCAGCTTAGGTAGAATGAACACCGGGGAGCTGTTTTTT. Protein product: CASSLGRMNTGELFF.

This clone was recorded a few times. The chain has TRBV5-1 and TRBJ2-7, with a possible D match to TRBD1 (6 bases). The CDR3 runs to 15 residues. Germline V gives CDR1 SGHRS, CDR2 YFSETQ. Between the trimmed V and J ends, which lost 4 bases and 0 bases, there was a span of 14 bases. CDR3 nucleotide sequence: TGCGCCAGCAGCCCGGACGACAGGCCCTCCTACGAGCAGTACTTC. Its translation is CASSPDDRPSYEQYF.

The rearrangement joins TRBV4-2 to TRBJ2-7; D remains ambiguous. The V gene's germline CDR1 is LGHNA and CDR2 YNFKEQ. Trimming left V 0 bases short and J 0 bases short, with 3 bases between. The CDR3 consists of 13 residues. The CDR3: CASSQDYSYEQYF. CDR3 DNA: TGTGCCAGCAGCCAAGACTACTCCTACGAGCAGTACTTC.

The chain employs TRBV5-1 and TRBJ2-2, with TRBD1 matching 7 bases. The V gene's germline CDR1 is SGHRS and CDR2 YFSETQ. CDR3 length: 14 residues. Trimming cost V 1 base and J 7 bases; bases outside gene matches: 4. The CDR3 bases are TGCGCCAGCAGCTTGTTAGGGGGCAGCGGGGAGCTGTTTTTT. It encodes CASSLLGGSGELFF.

This chain uses TRBV19 with TRBJ2-2; 10 bases line up with TRBD2. V gave up 6 bases and J gave up 5 bases; unmatched junction bases: 3. Per the germline V gene, CDR1 is LNHDA and CDR2 is SQIVND (reference sequence). This CDR3 has 14 amino acids. CDR3 loop: CASRELAGTGELFF. The CDR3 coding sequence is TGTGCCAGTAGGGAACTAGCGGGAACCGGGGAGCTGTTTTTT.

The count of this clone is one. The chain couples TRBV12-5 to TRBJ2-2, with TRBD1 as a possible D gene (5 bases). V lost 1 base, J lost 4 bases, and 7 bases lay in between. Germline CDR1 and CDR2: LGHNT and FRNRAP. CDR3 length: 14 amino acids. CDR3 coding DNA: TGTGCTAGTGGTTTGGGCGACAGCACCGGGGAGCTGTTTTTT. This translates into CASGLGDSTGELFF.

Only a few counts were recorded for this clone. The gene calls are TRBV6-5 and TRBJ2-5, with D possibly being TRBD2 (6 bases). CDR3 length: 14 residues. V lost 2 bases, J lost 2 bases, and 9 bases lay in between. Germline V lookup: CDR1 MNHEY, CDR2 SVGAGI. CDR3 coding DNA: TGTGCCAGCAGTTACGGAGGGCAGCAAGAGACCCAGTACTTC. Its translation: CASSYGGQQETQYF.

The chain joins TRBV6-1 to TRBJ2-1; D is uncertain. Germline CDR1 reads MNHNS; CDR2 reads SASEGT. Trimming left V 2 bases short and J 4 bases short, with 6 bases between. The CDR3 is 13 residues long. The CDR3 DNA is TGTGCCAGCAGTGAATTTCTTTACAATGAGCAGTTCTTC. Translated, it gives CASSEFLYNEQFF.

Of note for this clone: Other DNA sequences in the same sample also yield this CDR3. The rearrangement uses TRBV5-1 and TRBJ1-5; D uncertain. CDR1 is SGHRS and CDR2 is YFSETQ in the germline V gene. Trimming took off 0 bases at V and 4 bases at J, with 11 bases between the two ends. CDR3 size: 15 residues. Here the CDR3 DNA reads TGCGCCAGCAGCTTGGTTTCGGGTTTTAATCAGCCCCAGCATTTT. As protein: CASSLVSGFNQPQHF.

V usage is TRBV27 and J usage is TRBJ1-1; 9 positions match TRBD1. This CDR3 region has 16 residues. Germline CDR1 MNHEY, CDR2 SMNVEV (reference sequence). Trimming cost V 6 bases and J 10 bases; bases outside gene matches: 18. The CDR3 nucleotides read TGTGCCAGCAGGACCGACAGGGGGGCCGTGGATCGGTCAGCTTTCTTT. Amino acid sequence: CASRTDRGAVDRSAFF.

The chain employs TRBV7-9 and TRBJ2-5, with a possible D match to TRBD1 (5 bases). Trimming cost V 2 bases and J 14 bases, with 12 bases left between them. The CDR3 is 11 residues long. Germline CDR1 SEHNR, CDR2 FQNEAQ (reference sequence). The CDR3 region is CASSLTGRTYF. CDR3 nucleotides: TGTGCCAGCAGCTTAACAGGCAGAACATACTTC.

The chain carries TRBV4-1 and TRBJ2-2; D remains ambiguous. V lost 0 bases to trimming and J lost 1 base, with 6 bases between them. Germline V lookup: CDR1 MGHRA, CDR2 YSYEKL. The CDR3 loop spans 15 amino acids. CDR3 protein: CASSQDPLNTGELFF. As DNA, the CDR3 is TGCGCCAGCAGCCAAGATCCTCTGAACACCGGGGAGCTGTTTTTT.

This rearrangement joins TRBV7-6 to TRBJ2-7, with a weak D call TRBD2 (5 bases). The CDR3 covers 15 residues. The V gene lost 5 bases and the J gene lost 4 bases, with 18 bases spanning the gap. From germline, CDR1 is SGHVS and CDR2 FNYEAQ. CDR3 DNA sequence: TGTGCCAGCAGCGAAAGCCTAGCTCCTCCGTACGAGCAGTACTTC. Its protein is CASSESLAPPYEQYF.

V and J are TRBV27 and TRBJ1-4; TRBD1 is a possible D gene (5 bases). This CDR3 is built from 15 residues. Per germline, CDR1 MNHEY and CDR2 SMNVEV (reference sequence). Deletions cut 0 bases from V and 6 bases from J, with 11 bases between. CDR3 coding DNA: TGTGCCAGCAGTTTATCCGCCGGGGGGTATGAAAAACTGTTTTTT. It specifies CASSLSAGGYEKLFF.

The chain has TRBV11-2 and TRBJ2-3, with 12 bases matching TRBD2. CDR3 size: 18 residues. With V trimmed by 2 bases and J by 0 bases, 6 bases remained unmatched. CDR1 and CDR2 from the germline V gene are SGHAT and FQNNGV. The CDR3 nucleotides are TGTGCCAGCAGCTTAAGCCGTGGGACTAGCGGGAGCACAGATACGCAGTATTTT. Amino acids: CASSLSRGTSGSTDTQYF.

The chain links TRBV5-4 to TRBJ2-3; 7 bases map to TRBD1. V lost 4 bases to trimming and J lost 3 bases; unmatched junction nucleotides: 5. The CDR3 consists of 14 residues. CDR1 and CDR2 from the germline V gene are SGHNT and YYREEE (reference sequence). CDR3 amino acids: CASSPDRATDTQYF. Here the CDR3 DNA reads TGTGCCAGCAGCCCAGACAGGGCAACAGATACGCAGTATTTT.

This chain's CDR3 is CASSPSIGTRSEQYF. The DNA for the CDR3 is TGTGCCAGCAGCCCGTCGATAGGGACTAGGAGCGAGCAGTACTTC. The J gene is TRBJ2-5, the V gene TRBV5-4, with 8 positions matching TRBD2. The DNA matches TRBJ2-7 better at its end, which makes the J call doubtful. The V gene's germline CDR1 is SGHNT and CDR2 YYREEE (reference sequence). The CDR3 length is 15 residues.